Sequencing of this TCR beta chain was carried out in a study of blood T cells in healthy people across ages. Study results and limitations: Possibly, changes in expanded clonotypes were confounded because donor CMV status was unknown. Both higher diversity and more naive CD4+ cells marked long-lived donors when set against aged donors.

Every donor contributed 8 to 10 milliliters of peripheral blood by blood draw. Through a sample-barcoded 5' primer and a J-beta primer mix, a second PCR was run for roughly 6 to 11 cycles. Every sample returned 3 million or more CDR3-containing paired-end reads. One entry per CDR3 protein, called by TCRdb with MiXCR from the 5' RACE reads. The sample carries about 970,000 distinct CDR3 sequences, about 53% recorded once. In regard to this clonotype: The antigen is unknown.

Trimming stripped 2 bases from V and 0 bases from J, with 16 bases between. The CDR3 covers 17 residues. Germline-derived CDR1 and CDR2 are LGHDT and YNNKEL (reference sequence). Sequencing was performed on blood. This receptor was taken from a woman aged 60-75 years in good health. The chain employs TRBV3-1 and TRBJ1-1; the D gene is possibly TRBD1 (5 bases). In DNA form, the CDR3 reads TGTGCCAGCAGCCAAAGGAACAGGCCCTGGGTGAACACTGAAGCTTTCTTT. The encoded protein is CASSQRNRPWVNTEAFF.